This T cell receptor beta chain was profiled in a study of T cell repertoires in cytomegalovirus infection. TCRdb itself ran the reads through MiXCR, one entry per CDR3 protein. The sample has around 100,000 distinct CDR3 sequences; 10% are singletons. As concerns this clonotype: Its specificity is unknown.

V gave up 4 bases and J gave up 2 bases; unmatched junction bases: 5. The CDR3 loop spans 15 amino acids. The sample was PBMCs, sequenced either directly or after in vitro stimulation (not recorded which). The clonotype originates from a human donor in good health (CMV status not recorded). Some clones in this sample may be carry-over from other donors' samples. The rearrangement uses TRBV12-3 or TRBV12-4 and TRBJ1-2; TRBD1 agrees at 9 bases. For the CDR3, the DNA is TGTGCCAGCAGTTCGCCGGGACAGGGAAACTATGGCTACACCTTC. Its translation: CASSSPGQGNYGYTF.